Presented here are 3 T cell receptor beta chains from one specimen sequenced in a study of STAT3 mutations in large granular lymphocyte leukemia. Study results and limitations: In T-cell large granular lymphocyte leukemia, about half of patients showed multiple immunodominant subclonotypes.

Antigens for these TCRs are unknown. TCRdb's table, derived via immunoSEQ multiplex PCR, lists solely in-frame clones and lacks some. Of roughly 12,000 clones in the sample, less than 90% were seen once. The material sequenced was peripheral blood mononuclear cells. The receptors here all came from a man at least 80 years old with T-cell large granular lymphocyte leukemia. Some clones in this sample may be carry-over from other donors' samples.

The rearrangement links TRBV9 to TRBJ1-2; D is unclear. The germline V and J ends were trimmed by 4 bases and 9 bases, with 16 bases remaining between them. Germline-derived CDR1 and CDR2 are SGDLS and YYNGEE. The CDR3 runs to 13 residues. Here the CDR3 reads CASSPTRESRYTF. The CDR3 DNA reads TGTGCCAGCAGCCCCACACGGGAATCGCGCTACACCTTC.

V and J are TRBV5-4 and TRBJ1-1, with TRBD1 identical over 8 bases. The CDR3 consists of 14 residues. Germline CDR1 is SGHNT and CDR2 is YYREEE (reference sequence). V was clipped by 4 bases and J by 1 base; unmatched bases: 3. In DNA, the CDR3 is TGTGCCAGCAGCCCCGGACAGGGGAACACTGAAGCTTTCTTT. Encoded protein: CASSPGQGNTEAFF. Together with reference TRBV5-4 and TRBJ1-1, the CDR3 gives the full variable domain: ETGVTQSPTHLIKTRGQQVTLRCSSQSGHNTVSWYQQALGQGPQFIFQYYREEENGRGNFPPRFSGLQFPNYSSELNVNALELDDSALYLCASSPGQGNTEAFFGQGTRLTVV.

The gene calls are TRBV18 and TRBJ2-7; D is ambiguous. The CDR3 totals 11 residues. Germline V lookup: CDR1 KGHSH, CDR2 LQKENI. V lost 4 bases and J 3 bases, leaving 4 bases between the germline ends. CDR3 bases: TGTGCCAGCTCACAGGTCTACGAGCAGTACTTC. This translates into CASSQVYEQYF. Combining the CDR3 with reference TRBV18 and TRBJ2-7 gives the whole variable domain NAGVMQNPRHLVRRRGQEARLRCSPMKGHSHVYWYRQLPEEGLKFMVYLQKENIIDESGMPKERFSAEFPKEGPSILRIQQVVRGDSAAYFCASSQVYEQYFGPGTRLTVT.